Listed here are 23 T cell receptor beta chains from one sample, sequenced in a study of T cells in Graves' hyperthyroidism and ophthalmopathy. Using RNA transcripts as the source, TCR beta CDR3 regions were amplified. HTBI primers were employed in a first-round RT-PCR of the TCR CDR3. TCRdb itself ran the multiplex PCR reads through MiXCR, one entry per CDR3 protein. Found here are approximately 300,000 distinct CDR3 sequences, roughly a fifth of them singletons; the top ten hold about two fifths. Sequenced: blood. Source of these receptors: a man in his forties or fifties with Graves' ophthalmopathy.

This clonotype was detected a few times. The gene calls are TRBV6-9 and TRBJ2-1; 10 bases are shared with TRBD1. The germline V gene has CDR1 MNHGY and CDR2 SVAAGI. The CDR3 has 16 residues. V lost 4 bases, J lost 7 bases, and 10 bases stayed unmatched. The CDR3 DNA is TGTGCCAGCAGTTCTACCGCGGGACAGGGGAATAATGAGCAGTTCTTC. Translated: CASSSTAGQGNNEQFF.

The chain uses TRBV7-9 and TRBJ2-1; TRBD2 matches at 13 bases. Germline V gene sequence: CDR1 SEHNR, CDR2 FQNEAQ (reference sequence). V trimming: 5 bases; J trimming: 3 bases; junction bases outside the gene matches: 4. The CDR3 covers 16 residues. Here the CDR3 DNA reads TGTGCCAGCAGCGATCGGACTAGCGGGGGCTACAATGAGCAGTTCTTC. Its translation is CASSDRTSGGYNEQFF.

The rearrangement uses TRBV6-6 and TRBJ2-1, with 7 positions matching TRBD1. CDR3 length: 16 residues. In germline, CDR1 is MNHNY, CDR2 SVGAGI (reference sequence). V lost 0 bases to trimming and J lost 5 bases; unmatched junction nucleotides: 7. CDR3 in DNA: TGTGCCAGCAGTTACTCTTGGGACAGTATTAACAATGAGCAGTTCTTC. Its translation is CASSYSWDSINNEQFF.

This clonotype was seen at least ten times. The chain carries TRBV18 and TRBJ2-1; D remains ambiguous. Germline V gene data show CDR1 as KGHSH and CDR2 as LQKENI. This CDR3 region has 13 residues. V gave up 3 bases and J gave up 8 bases, with 11 bases separating them. The CDR3 region is CASSPRAPDEQFF. The CDR3 coding sequence is TGTGCCAGCTCACCTCGAGCTCCGGATGAGCAGTTCTTC.

This clonotype was seen many times. This sequence joins TRBV28 and TRBJ2-1; 7 bases map to TRBD2. The germline V gene encodes CDR1 MDHEN and CDR2 SYDVKM. The CDR3 contains 17 residues. The J segment lost 0 bases and the V segment lost 7 bases, leaving 12 bases of the junction unmatched. The DNA of the CDR3 is TGTGCCAGCACCCCGGTCGGGAGGCTAATCTCCTACAATGAGCAGTTCTTC. Its protein is CASTPVGRLISYNEQFF.

This clonotype came up many times. The chain joins TRBV11-2 to TRBJ2-3; D gene unclear. V lost 3 bases to trimming and J lost 0 bases, with 10 bases between them. This CDR3 contains 15 residues. Germline assignment: CDR1 SGHAT and CDR2 FQNNGV. This CDR3 is CASSLSSSSTDTQYF. CDR3 in DNA: TGTGCCAGCAGCTTGTCGAGCTCGAGCACAGATACGCAGTATTTT. Full variable domain (missing parts from reference TRBV11-2 and TRBJ2-3): EAGVAQSPRYKIIEKRQSVAFWCNPISGHATLYWYQQILGQGPKLLIQFQNNGVVDDSQLPKDRFSAERLKGVDSTLKIQPAKLEDSAVYLCASSLSSSSTDTQYFGPGTRLTVL.

This clonotype was seen only a few times. This chain links TRBV12-3 or TRBV12-4 with TRBJ1-5; D might be TRBD1 (5 bases). The CDR3 has 16 residues. V was cut by 2 bases and J by 6 bases, with 17 bases left in between. This CDR3 reads CASSLWGGGLSQPQHF. CDR3 sequence (DNA): TGTGCCAGCAGTTTATGGGGCGGAGGGTTAAGTCAGCCCCAGCATTTT.

This clonotype showed up just a few times. CDR3 residues: CSALTGSGTGELFF. The CDR3 DNA reads as TGCAGCGCCTTGACAGGGTCAGGGACCGGGGAGCTGTTTTTT. The rearrangement links TRBV29-1 to TRBJ2-2, with 7 positions matching TRBD1. The V gene's germline CDR1 is SQVTM and CDR2 ANQGSEA. This CDR3 is 14 amino acids long. Unmatched junction bases numbered 10, after V lost 7 bases and J lost 5 bases.

The V gene is TRBV20-1, the J gene TRBJ1-2, with D maybe TRBD1 (6 bases). Trimming took 4 bases from V and 8 from J, leaving 20 bases between them. CDR1 DFQATT and CDR2 SNEGSKA come from the germline V gene (reference sequence). The CDR3 extends over 14 amino acids. In DNA form, the CDR3 reads TGCAGTGCTACCCCGGGGGGGGGCGGAAAAGGCTACACCTTC. Protein: CSATPGGGGKGYTF.

This chain links TRBV24-1 with TRBJ2-5; 9 positions match TRBD2. CDR3 length equals 15 residues. From germline, CDR1 is KGHDR and CDR2 SFDVKD. The V gene end was trimmed by 3 bases and the J gene end by 4 bases; junction bases not matched to a gene: 5. The CDR3 protein is CATSDGASGIETQYF. The CDR3, as DNA: TGTGCCACCAGTGATGGGGCTAGCGGGATAGAGACCCAGTACTTC.

This chain joins TRBV9 and TRBJ2-3; D unresolved. CDR3 length equals 15 residues. Germline V gene lookup returns CDR1 SGDLS and CDR2 YYNGEE. The ends were cut back, 7 bases at V and 3 bases at J, with 18 bases in the middle. The CDR3 sequence is CASHPTSQETDTQYF. In DNA form, the CDR3 reads TGTGCCAGCCACCCGACATCCCAAGAAACAGATACGCAGTATTTT. Full variable domain (rest looked up from reference TRBV9 and TRBJ2-3): DSGVTQTPKHLITATGQRVTLRCSPRSGDLSVYWYQQSLDQGLQFLIQYYNGEERAKGNILERFSAQQFPDLHSELNLSSLELGDSALYFCASHPTSQETDTQYFGPGTRLTVL.

J is TRBJ2-6 and V is TRBV2, with a possible D match to TRBD2 (6 bases). The V gene's germline CDR1 is SNHLY and CDR2 FYNNEI. The CDR3 length is 18 residues. V lost 1 base to trimming and J lost 2 bases, with 15 bases between them. The CDR3 nucleotides are TGTGCCAGCAGTGAAGATGGAACGTGGGGGGCTGGGGCCAACGTCCTGACTTTC. It translates to CASSEDGTWGAGANVLTF.

This clonotype was detected only a few times. The chain has TRBV13 and TRBJ2-7, with D tentatively TRBD1 (6 bases). The germline gives CDR1 PRHDT, CDR2 FYEKMQ (reference sequence). Trimming removed 5 bases at V and 1 base at J, with 12 bases between. This CDR3 is 14 amino acids long. CDR3: CASSTRQESYEQYF. The CDR3 bases are TGTGCCAGCAGCACCCGACAGGAGTCCTACGAGCAGTACTTC.

On this clonotype itself: An end of the junction differs from the germline gene, which may be a read error. This chain connects TRBV6-1 to TRBJ2-7; perhaps D is TRBD1 or TRBD2 (5 bases each). The germline CDR1 and CDR2 sequences are MNHNS and SASEGT. This CDR3 is 13 amino acids long. CDR3 sequence reads: CASSAPGTYEPYF. CDR3 nucleotides: TGTGCCAGCAGCGCCCCAGGGACCTACGAGCCGTACTTC.

This clonotype showed up just a few times. V is TRBV20-1 and J is TRBJ2-2; D might be TRBD1 or TRBD2, each matching 5 bases. The CDR3 extends over 13 amino acids. The V end lost 3 bases, the J end lost 6 bases, and 11 bases lay between the germline ends. Germline CDR1 and CDR2: DFQATT and SNEGSKA (reference sequence). The CDR3 region is CSARGRTAGELFF. The DNA for the CDR3 is TGCAGTGCTAGGGGACGGACTGCCGGGGAGCTGTTTTTT.

V gene TRBV28 combines with J gene TRBJ2-2; D is unresolved. CDR1 and CDR2 from the germline V gene are MDHEN and SYDVKM. The CDR3 totals 14 residues. Trimming stripped 3 bases from V and 5 bases from J, with 10 bases between. This chain's CDR3 is CASSFLAETGELFF. CDR3 sequence (DNA): TGTGCCAGCAGTTTTCTCGCGGAAACCGGGGAGCTGTTTTTT.

Only a few counts were recorded for this clonotype. The V call is TRBV11-2, the J call TRBJ2-7; D might be TRBD1 or TRBD2, each matching 6 bases. Per the germline V gene, CDR1 is SGHAT and CDR2 is FQNNGV. The CDR3 runs 15 residues. Trimming pared 8 bases from V and 1 base from J, leaving 18 bases between. DNA for the CDR3: TGTGCCAGCGCCCAGGGGTTAGCGGCGTCCTACGAGCAGTACTTC. Translation gives CASAQGLAASYEQYF.

This clonotype was counted only a few times. The rearrangement joins TRBV28 to TRBJ2-6; D ambiguous. V lost 3 bases, J lost 0 bases, and 9 bases lay in between. CDR1 is MDHEN, CDR2 SYDVKM, per germline. The CDR3 covers 16 residues. CDR3: CASSFHSSSGANVLTF. CDR3 in DNA: TGTGCCAGCAGTTTCCACTCAAGCTCTGGGGCCAACGTCCTGACTTTC.

V is TRBV27 and J is TRBJ2-5, with TRBD2 matching 7 bases. CDR3 length equals 15 residues. Germline lookup yields CDR1 MNHEY and CDR2 SMNVEV (reference sequence). Germline trimming cut 3 bases from V and 5 bases from J; bases unmatched to any gene: 9. The CDR3 DNA reads TGTGCCAGCAGTTTTTTCGGGGGGACTGGGGAGACCCAGTACTTC. Translation: CASSFFGGTGETQYF.

This clonotype was recorded at least ten times. V gene TRBV30 combines with J gene TRBJ2-1; D ambiguous. This CDR3 region has 11 residues. The germline V and J ends were trimmed by 3 bases and 9 bases, with 9 bases remaining between them. Germline V gene lookup returns CDR1 GTSNPN and CDR2 SVGIG (reference sequence). The CDR3 spells CAWSDDIEQFF. CDR3 sequence (DNA): TGTGCCTGGAGCGACGATATTGAGCAGTTCTTC.

This clonotype was seen at least ten times. The chain recombines TRBV3-1 with TRBJ1-3, with 9 bases aligning to TRBD1. V lost 4 bases to trimming and J lost 0 bases; unmatched junction nucleotides: 4. The CDR3 has 16 residues. The V gene's germline CDR1 is LGHDT and CDR2 YNNKEL (reference sequence). CDR3 in DNA: TGTGCCAGCAGCCCCAAGACAGGGGGCTCTGGAAACACCATATATTTT. Translated, it gives CASSPKTGGSGNTIYF.

This clonotype was seen a few times. The V gene is TRBV20-1, the J gene TRBJ2-1; the D is unclear. The CDR3 is 13 amino acids. The germline gives CDR1 DFQATT, CDR2 SNEGSKA (reference sequence). Trimming took off 8 bases at V and 4 bases at J, with 15 bases between the two ends. The CDR3 DNA sequence: TGCAGTAAGGCCCACCCCCGGTACAATGAGCAGTTCTTC. It encodes CSKAHPRYNEQFF.

This chain uses TRBV7-2 with TRBJ2-1; D unclear. There are 13 residues in the CDR3. The V and J ends lost 4 bases and 7 bases respectively, with 11 bases between them. Germline V lookup: CDR1 SGHTA, CDR2 FQGNSA. CDR3 protein: CASSSGSGNEQFF. The CDR3 bases are TGTGCCAGCAGCTCTGGCTCTGGAAATGAGCAGTTCTTC.